The 10 T cell receptor beta chains below were found in one sample sequenced in a study of blood T cell repertoires in COVID-19. Sequencing was performed with immunoSEQ multiplex PCR; in TCRdb, only in-frame clones are kept and a portion is missing. The profile shows about 400,000 clones, about nine tenths of them singletons. The specimen sequenced was peripheral blood. These receptors came from a woman in her 30s with active or convalescent COVID-19.

The rearrangement joins TRBV18 to TRBJ2-3; D is ambiguous. The V and J ends lost 3 bases and 3 bases respectively, with 10 bases between them. The germline V gene encodes CDR1 KGHSH and CDR2 LQKENI. The CDR3 covers 14 residues. The CDR3 spells CASSPSIGTDTQYF. Written as DNA, the CDR3 is TGTGCCAGCTCACCCTCCATCGGGACAGATACGCAGTATTTT.

The chain employs TRBV7-9 and TRBJ2-2; 11 bases match TRBD2. Germline trimming cut 5 bases from V and 4 bases from J; bases unmatched to any gene: 6. CDR3 length equals 16 residues. The germline V gene encodes CDR1 SEHNR and CDR2 FQNEAQ (reference sequence). For the CDR3, the DNA is TGTGCCAGCAGCCCACTAGCGGGAGAAGGCACCGGGGAGCTGTTTTTT. This codes for CASSPLAGEGTGELFF.

The rearrangement links TRBV2 to TRBJ1-1; 8 bases are a match to TRBD1. The CDR3 consists of 16 residues. The germline CDR1 and CDR2 sequences are SNHLY and FYNNEI. V dropped 7 bases and J dropped 4; count of bases not matched to a gene: 14. This CDR3 reads CASTNLGDRQGTEAFF. CDR3 nucleotides: TGTGCCAGCACCAACCTCGGGGACAGGCAAGGCACTGAAGCTTTCTTT.

The genes are TRBV4-1 and TRBJ1-2, with a possible D match to TRBD1 (5 bases). Germline CDR1 and CDR2: MGHRA and YSYEKL. V was shortened by 1 base and J by 3 bases, with 18 bases between the two germline ends. The CDR3 is made up of 17 amino acids. This chain's CDR3 is CASSQVAAPRAYYGYTF. In DNA form, the CDR3 reads TGCGCCAGCAGCCAAGTGGCAGCGCCCAGGGCCTACTATGGCTACACCTTC.

In this sample, this clone turned up once. This chain uses TRBV5-4 with TRBJ1-2, with 7 nucleotides matching TRBD1. The CDR3 has 17 residues. Germline trimming cut 4 bases from V and 3 bases from J; bases unmatched to any gene: 15. Germline V lookup: CDR1 SGHNT, CDR2 YYREEE (reference sequence). CDR3 in DNA: TGTGCCAGCAGCCCAGGGACAGCCACAGCCCGTTACTATGGCTACACCTTC. This encodes CASSPGTATARYYGYTF.

The gene calls are TRBV10-3 and TRBJ1-1; D is perhaps TRBD1 (5 bases). This CDR3 is 14 amino acids long. Trimming cost V 0 bases and J 2 bases, with 7 bases left between them. Germline V gene sequence: CDR1 ENHRY, CDR2 SYGVKD. The CDR3 nucleotides are TGTGCCATCAGTGAGTCGGACATAAACACTGAAGCTTTCTTT. The encoded protein is CAISESDINTEAFF.

The V call is TRBV25-1, the J call TRBJ2-1; 10 bases match TRBD2. The trim removed 6 bases at V and 0 bases at J, leaving 5 bases unmatched. The germline CDR1 and CDR2 sequences are MGHDK and SYGVNS. The CDR3 has 16 residues. CDR3: CASRISGGSSYNEQFF. As DNA, the CDR3 is TGTGCCAGCAGGATTAGCGGGGGGAGCTCCTACAATGAGCAGTTCTTC. The variable domain in full, with the rest retrieved from reference TRBV25-1 and TRBJ2-1, is EADIYQTPRYLVIGTGKKITLECSQTMGHDKMYWYQQDPGMELHLIHYSYGVNSTEKGDLSSESTVSRIRTEHFPLTLESARPSHTSQYLCASRISGGSSYNEQFFGPGTRLTVL.

As for this clone: The same CDR3 arises from other DNA sequences in this sample as well. The chain recombines TRBV5-4 with TRBJ2-6; D not certain. Trimming removed 1 base from V and 0 bases from J, with 5 bases in between. The CDR3 has 15 amino acids. Germline CDR1 SGHNT, CDR2 YYREEE (reference sequence). The CDR3 protein is CASSLRGSGANVLTF. CDR3 DNA sequence: TGTGCCAGCAGCTTGCGAGGCTCTGGGGCCAACGTCCTGACTTTC.

The chain is built from TRBV6-6 and TRBJ2-1; D is unresolved. The CDR3 is 12 amino acids. The germline gives CDR1 MNHNY, CDR2 SVGAGI (reference sequence). Trimming pared 3 bases from V and 6 bases from J, leaving 6 bases between. The CDR3: CASSYLANEQFF. The CDR3 nucleotides are TGTGCCAGCAGTTATTTAGCCAATGAGCAGTTCTTC.

The chain joins TRBV2 to TRBJ2-7; 9 bases fit TRBD1. The junction had 6 bases not matched to a gene; V was cut back by 8 bases and J by 4 bases. This CDR3 has 13 amino acids. Per the germline V gene, CDR1 is SNHLY and CDR2 is FYNNEI. The CDR3 loop reads CASSGTGFYEQYF. The CDR3, as DNA: TGTGCCAGCTCTGGGACAGGGTTTTACGAGCAGTACTTC.